This T cell receptor (beta chain) was sequenced during a study of PD-1 blockade in classical Hodgkin lymphoma. The repertoire was sequenced with immunoSEQ multiplex PCR; TCRdb's copy has only in-frame clones and lacks some. The sample records some 2,500 clones, around 63% being singletons. The V and J ends lost 1 base and 10 bases respectively, with 14 bases between them. There are 15 residues in the CDR3. The germline V gene encodes CDR1 SGHVS and CDR2 FNYEAQ. Time point in this sample: cycle 4 day 1 (C4D1), after more than five weeks of nivolumab. Each of the patients experienced relapse following autologous stem cell transplantation, and their brentuximab vedotin exposure differed. After PBMCs were thawed, their CD8+ T cells were isolated by magnetic negative selection.

The specimen comprised CD8+ T cells from blood, sampled before the fourth cycle of nivolumab. This sequence originates from a human donor with classical Hodgkin lymphoma. The chain has TRBV7-6 and TRBJ1-6, with D tentatively TRBD1 (5 bases). The CDR3 sequence is CASSLEGGAGSPLHF. The CDR3 nucleotides read TGTGCCAGCAGCTTAGAAGGAGGGGCAGGCTCACCCCTCCACTTT.